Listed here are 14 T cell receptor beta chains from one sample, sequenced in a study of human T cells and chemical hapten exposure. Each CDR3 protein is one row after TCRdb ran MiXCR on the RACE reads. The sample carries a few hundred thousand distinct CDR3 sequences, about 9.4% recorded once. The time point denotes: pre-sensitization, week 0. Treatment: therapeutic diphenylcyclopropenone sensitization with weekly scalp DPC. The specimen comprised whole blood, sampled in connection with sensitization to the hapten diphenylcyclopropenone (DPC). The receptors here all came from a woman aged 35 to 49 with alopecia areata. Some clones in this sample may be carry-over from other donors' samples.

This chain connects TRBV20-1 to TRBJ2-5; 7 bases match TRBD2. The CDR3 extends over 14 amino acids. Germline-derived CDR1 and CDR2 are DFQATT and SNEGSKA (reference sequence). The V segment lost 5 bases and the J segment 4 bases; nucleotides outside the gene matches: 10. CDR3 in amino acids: CSAVLARGRETQYF. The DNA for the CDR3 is TGCAGTGCTGTACTAGCGAGGGGAAGAGAGACCCAGTACTTC.

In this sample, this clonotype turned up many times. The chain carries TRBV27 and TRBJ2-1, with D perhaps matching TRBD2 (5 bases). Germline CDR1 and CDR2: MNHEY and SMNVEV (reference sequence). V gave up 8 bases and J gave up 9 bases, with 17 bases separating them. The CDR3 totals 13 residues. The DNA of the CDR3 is TGTGCCAGCTTTTCGTGGGGTGGGAGTGAGCAGTTCTTC. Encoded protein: CASFSWGGSEQFF.

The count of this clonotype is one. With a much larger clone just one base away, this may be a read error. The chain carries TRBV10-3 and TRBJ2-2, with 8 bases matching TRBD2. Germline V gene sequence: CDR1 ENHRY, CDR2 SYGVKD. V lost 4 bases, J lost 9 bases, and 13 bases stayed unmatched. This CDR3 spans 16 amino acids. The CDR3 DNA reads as TGTGCCATCAGTGCCCCGGGGGAGCGGGGGTCCCGGGAGCTGTTTTTT. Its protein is CAISAPGERGSRELFF.

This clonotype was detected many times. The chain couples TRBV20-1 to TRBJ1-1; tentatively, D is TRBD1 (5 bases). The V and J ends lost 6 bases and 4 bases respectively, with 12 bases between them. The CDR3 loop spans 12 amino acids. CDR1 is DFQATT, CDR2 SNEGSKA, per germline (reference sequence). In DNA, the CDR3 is TGCAGTGCGATTGAAGGGGTCACTGAAGCTTTCTTT. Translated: CSAIEGVTEAFF.

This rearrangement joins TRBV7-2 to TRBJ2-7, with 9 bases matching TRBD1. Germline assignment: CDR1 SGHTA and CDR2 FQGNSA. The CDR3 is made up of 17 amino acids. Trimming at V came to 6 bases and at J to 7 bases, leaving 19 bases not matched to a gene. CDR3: CASSINDAGTGLWEQYF. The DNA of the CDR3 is TGTGCCAGCAGTATCAATGATGCCGGGACAGGGTTATGGGAGCAGTACTTC. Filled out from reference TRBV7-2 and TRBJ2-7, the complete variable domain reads GAGVSQSPSNKVTEKGKDVELRCDPISGHTALYWYRQSLGQGLEFLIYFQGNSAPDKSGLPSDRFSAERTGGSVSTLTIQRTQQEDSAVYLCASSINDAGTGLWEQYFGPGTRLTVT.

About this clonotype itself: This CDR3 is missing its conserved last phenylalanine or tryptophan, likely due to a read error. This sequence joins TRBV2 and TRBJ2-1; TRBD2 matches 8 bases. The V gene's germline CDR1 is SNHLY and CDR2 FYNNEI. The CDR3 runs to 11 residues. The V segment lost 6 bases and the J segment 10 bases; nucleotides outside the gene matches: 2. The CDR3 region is CASRASGEQFS. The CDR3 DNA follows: TGTGCCAGCAGGGCTAGCGGGGAGCAGTTCTCC.

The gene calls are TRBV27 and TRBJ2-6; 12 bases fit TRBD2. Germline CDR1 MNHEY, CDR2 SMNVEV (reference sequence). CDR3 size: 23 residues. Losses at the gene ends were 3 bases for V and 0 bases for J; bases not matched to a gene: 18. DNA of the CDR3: TGTGCCAGCAGTTTGCGGTTTATGAGTTCTAGCGGGAGGGCCCTCTCTGGGGCCAACGTCCTGACTTTC. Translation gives CASSLRFMSSSGRALSGANVLTF.

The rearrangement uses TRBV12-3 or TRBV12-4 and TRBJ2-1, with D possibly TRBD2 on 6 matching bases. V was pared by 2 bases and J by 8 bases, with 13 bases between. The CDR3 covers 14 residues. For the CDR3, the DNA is TGTGCCAGCAGTTTACTGCGGGATAGTCATGAGCAGTTCTTC. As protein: CASSLLRDSHEQFF.

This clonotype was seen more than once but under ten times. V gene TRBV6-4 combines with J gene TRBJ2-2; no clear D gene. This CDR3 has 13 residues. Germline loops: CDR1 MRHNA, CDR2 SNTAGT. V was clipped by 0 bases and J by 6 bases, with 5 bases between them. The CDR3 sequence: CASSDSNPGELFF. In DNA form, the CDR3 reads TGTGCCAGCAGTGACTCGAATCCCGGGGAGCTGTTTTTT.

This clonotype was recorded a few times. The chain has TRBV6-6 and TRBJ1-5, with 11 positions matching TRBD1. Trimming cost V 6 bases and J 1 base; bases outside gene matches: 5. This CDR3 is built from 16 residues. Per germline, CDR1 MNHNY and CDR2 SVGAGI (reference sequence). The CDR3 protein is CASRDRGQMSNQPQHF. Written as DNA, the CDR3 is TGTGCCAGCAGGGACAGGGGGCAAATGAGCAATCAGCCCCAGCATTTT.

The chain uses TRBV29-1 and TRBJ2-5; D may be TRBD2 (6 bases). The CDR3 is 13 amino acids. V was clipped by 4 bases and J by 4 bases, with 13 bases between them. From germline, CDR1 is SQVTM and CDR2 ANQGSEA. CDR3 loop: CSVGGSGLETQYF. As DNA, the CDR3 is TGCAGCGTTGGGGGTAGCGGATTAGAGACCCAGTACTTC. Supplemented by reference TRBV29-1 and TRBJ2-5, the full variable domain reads SAVISQKPSRDICQRGTSLTIQCQVDSQVTMMFWYRQQPGQSLTLIATANQGSEATYESGFVIDKFPISRPNLTFSTLTVSNMSPEDSSIYLCSVGGSGLETQYFGPGTRLLVL.

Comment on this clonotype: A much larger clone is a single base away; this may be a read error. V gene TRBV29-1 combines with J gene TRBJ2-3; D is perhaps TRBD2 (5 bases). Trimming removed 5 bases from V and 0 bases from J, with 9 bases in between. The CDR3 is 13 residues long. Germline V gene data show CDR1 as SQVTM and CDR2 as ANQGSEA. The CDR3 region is CSVSGPSTDTQYF. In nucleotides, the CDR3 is TGCAGCGTTAGCGGACCTAGCACAGATACGCAGTATTTT.

This CDR3 reads CAISPAITADTQYF. CDR3 bases: TGTGCCATCAGTCCGGCGATTACGGCAGATACGCAGTATTTT. The chain combines TRBV10-3 with TRBJ2-3; D not certain. Germline V lookup: CDR1 ENHRY, CDR2 SYGVKD. The CDR3 spans 14 residues. Trimming left V 5 bases short and J 4 bases short, with 13 bases between.

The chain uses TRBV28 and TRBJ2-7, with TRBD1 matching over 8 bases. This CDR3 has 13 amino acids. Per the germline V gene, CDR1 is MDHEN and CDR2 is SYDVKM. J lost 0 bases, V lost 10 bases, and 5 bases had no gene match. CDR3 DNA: TGTGCCACAGGGGGCGGACTCTCCTACGAGCAGTACTTC. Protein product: CATGGGLSYEQYF.